The rows below give T cell receptor beta chains drawn from one sample of a study of T cells after yellow fever vaccination. Each CDR3 protein is one row after TCRdb ran MiXCR on the 5' RACE reads. The sample lists 150,000 or so distinct CDR3 sequences; about 7% were seen once. This sample comprised CD4+ T cells sorted from PBMCs, obtained about 5 days after the first yellow fever vaccination. These receptors were collected from a man younger than 35 who received the YFV17D yellow fever vaccine. Each CDR3 is given with its conserved first and last residue. D genes are given only for firm matches. Rows give clone size only sometimes, using once, few, many, or a class for an expanded clone.

D	V	J	size	length	DNA	CDR3
-	TRBV3-1	TRBJ2-4	-	13	TGTGCCAGCAGCCTTAATCCCCTGAACATTCAGTACTTC	CASSLNPLNIQYF
TRBD2	TRBV12-3/TRBV12-4	TRBJ2-1	many	14	TGTGCCAGCAGTTTGACGACTAGCGGGGAACCCCGGTTCTTC	CASSLTTSGEPRFF
-	TRBV5-4	TRBJ2-2	-	14	TGTGCCAGCAGCTTGATACAGAACACCGGGGAGCTGTTTTTT	CASSLIQNTGELFF
TRBD2	TRBV28	TRBJ2-2	few	13	TGTGCCACCCAGCGGGATGGCACCGGGGAGCTGTTTTTT	CATQRDGTGELFF
-	TRBV5-1	TRBJ2-5	many	13	TGCGCCAGCAGCCGGACTCTCCAAGAGACCCAGTACTTC	CASSRTLQETQYF
TRBD1	TRBV12-3/TRBV12-4	TRBJ1-2	many	13	TGTGCCAGCAGTTTGGACAGGGGGAGTCGCTACACCTTC	CASSLDRGSRYTF
TRBD1	TRBV6-1	TRBJ1-5	many	17	TGTGCCAGCAGTCGAATATCCGGGACAGGGGGGGATCAGCCCCAGCATTTT	CASSRISGTGGDQPQHF
-	TRBV12-3/TRBV12-4	TRBJ1-2	many	12	TGTGCCAGCAGTGACCGGACGGGTGGCTACACCTTC	CASSDRTGGYTF
-	TRBV15	TRBJ1-1	many	14	TGTGCCACCAGCAGAGATCAGGCACCGGGAAAAGCTTTCTTT	CATSRDQAPGKAFF
-	TRBV20-1	TRBJ1-1	few	15	TGCAGTGCGAAGGGGTGGCCAGGTTTGAACACTGAAGCTTTCTTT	CSAKGWPGLNTEAFF
-	TRBV7-9	TRBJ1-2	-	15	TGTGCCAGCAGCACCGGGGCACGGACTAACTATGGCTACACCTTC	CASSTGARTNYGYTF
-	TRBV5-1	TRBJ2-5	many	15	TGCGCCAGCAGCTTGGTCGGGCCTTCTCAAGAGACCCAGTACTTC	CASSLVGPSQETQYF
TRBD2	TRBV11-1	TRBJ2-2	few	18	TGTGCCAGCAGCCGACTAGCGGGGGGGCTATTCAACACCGGGGAGCTGTTTTTT	CASSRLAGGLFNTGELFF
-	TRBV12-5	TRBJ2-2	few	21	TGTGCTAGTGGTTTGAATAGGAGGGGGCTGGCCGACCCGAGGGACACCGGGGAGCTGTTTTTT	CASGLNRRGLADPRDTGELFF
TRBD2	TRBV20-1	TRBJ2-5	many	16	TGCAGTGCTAGAGGACGAGTAAGCGGGGGGGCAGAGACCCAGTACTTC	CSARGRVSGGAETQYF
-	TRBV19	TRBJ2-3	few	13	TGTGCCAGTACAGCGACTCGCACAGATACGCAGTATTTT	CASTATRTDTQYF
-	TRBV2	TRBJ2-1	many	13	TGTGCCAGCAGTCCGGACCTGGCCAGAGAGCAGTTCTTC	CASSPDLAREQFF
TRBD2	TRBV7-3	TRBJ2-1	many	16	TGTGCCAGCAGCTCCAATCTAGCGGGGGACTACAATGAGCAGTTCTTC	CASSSNLAGDYNEQFF
TRBD1	TRBV4-1	TRBJ1-5	many	15	TGCGCCAGCAGCCTGGGACAGGGCGATGCGGGGCCCCAGCATTTT	CASSLGQGDAGPQHF
-	TRBV5-1	TRBJ1-2	-	13	TGCGCCAGCAGCTTGGACGGACAGAGTGGCTACACCTTC	CASSLDGQSGYTF
-	TRBV29-1	TRBJ1-4	many	15	TGCAGCGTCGGAGGTACAGGGACCCGTCTAGAAAAACTGTTTTTT	CSVGGTGTRLEKLFF
-	TRBV5-1	TRBJ2-5	many	15	TGCGCCAGCAGCCCAACGAACAGGGGAGGTGAGACCCAGTACTTC	CASSPTNRGGETQYF
-	TRBV19	TRBJ1-5	few	13	TGTGCCAGTAGTATAGATCTCAGCCAGCCCCAGCATTTT	CASSIDLSQPQHF
-	TRBV7-6	TRBJ1-2	many	12	TGTGCCAGCAGCTCCATGGGGAATGGCTACACCTTC	CASSSMGNGYTF
TRBD1	TRBV7-2	TRBJ1-1	many	16	TGTGCCAGCAGCTTCGGTTCCGGGACAGGGGACACTGAAGCTTTCTTT	CASSFGSGTGDTEAFF
TRBD1	TRBV7-6	TRBJ2-3	many	16	TGTGCCAGCAGCCCCTGGACAGGGTCAAACACAGATACGCAGTATTTT	CASSPWTGSNTDTQYF
-	TRBV4-1	TRBJ1-2	few	18	TGCGCCAGCAGCCAAGGCAATGCGAGGGGCCGCCGGCAGGGTGGCTACACCTTC	CASSQGNARGRRQGGYTF
-	TRBV27	TRBJ2-6	-	17	TGTGCCAGCAGTTTTGGTCTCGGCCTCTCTGGGGCCAACGTCCTGACTTTC	CASSFGLGLSGANVLTF
TRBD1	TRBV5-1	TRBJ1-1	few	15	TGCGCCAGCAGCTTGGCTGTAGGGGGCTTCACTGAAGCTTTCTTT	CASSLAVGGFTEAFF
TRBD2	TRBV20-1	TRBJ2-3	few	15	TGCAGTGCCGAGGTCGGGCGGGGGGGCCAAGATACGCAGTATTTT	CSAEVGRGGQDTQYF
-	TRBV2	TRBJ2-3	few	15	TGTGCCAGCAGTGAAGGGGGACATTCCACAAATACGCAGTATTTT	CASSEGGHSTNTQYF
TRBD1	TRBV5-1	TRBJ2-7	many	14	TGCGCCAGCAGCTTGGGACAGGGTGCTTACGAGCAGTACTTC	CASSLGQGAYEQYF
TRBD1	TRBV7-9	TRBJ1-1	many	15	TGTGCCAGCAGCTTAGGAGGGGGCAGTAACACTGAAGCTTTCTTT	CASSLGGGSNTEAFF
-	TRBV9	TRBJ2-3	many	17	TGTGCCAGCAGCGTTATGGCCACAGGTGCTAGCACAGATACGCAGTATTTT	CASSVMATGASTDTQYF
TRBD1	TRBV7-2	TRBJ1-6	many	16	TGTGCCAGCAGGGGACAGGATGTCTCCTATAATTCACCCCTCCACTTT	CASRGQDVSYNSPLHF
-	TRBV7-2	TRBJ2-2	few	15	TGTGCCAGCAGCTTAGTCGGCGGTTACACCGGGGAGCTGTTTTTT	CASSLVGGYTGELFF
-	TRBV25-1	TRBJ2-2	-	18	TGTGCCAGCAGTGGATTCCTAGGGGGGGCCTCCAACACCGGGGAGCTGTTTTTT	CASSGFLGGASNTGELFF
-	TRBV25-1	TRBJ2-1	many	16	TGTGCCAGCAGTTCAACAAGGACCGTCGGGGTAGATGAGCAGTTCTTC	CASSSTRTVGVDEQFF
-	TRBV5-1	TRBJ1-1	few	14	TGCGCCAGCAGCTTCCTGAAGCAGAACACTGAAGCTTTCTTT	CASSFLKQNTEAFF
TRBD1	TRBV11-2	TRBJ2-5	many	14	TGTGCCAGCAGCCCAGGGGGTACCCAAGAGACCCAGTACTTC	CASSPGGTQETQYF
TRBD1	TRBV12-3/TRBV12-4	TRBJ2-7	many	15	TGTGCCAGCAGTCGGGCTGGACAGGACGAACACGAGCAGTACTTC	CASSRAGQDEHEQYF
TRBD2	TRBV10-3	TRBJ2-5	-	16	TGTGCCATCAGCCGCGGACTAGCGGGGGGCAGTGAGACCCAGTACTTC	CAISRGLAGGSETQYF
TRBD1	TRBV28	TRBJ1-1	many	13	TGTGCCAGCAGTCCCTCGACAGGGACTGAAGCTTTCTTT	CASSPSTGTEAFF
-	TRBV7-2	TRBJ2-3	many	15	TGTGCCAGCAGCCCCTCAGGGATAAGCACAGATACGCAGTATTTT	CASSPSGISTDTQYF
-	TRBV20-1	TRBJ2-5	-	12	TGCAGTGCTAGACCTCCGTGGGAGACCCAGTACTTC	CSARPPWETQYF
TRBD2	TRBV2	TRBJ2-3	few	14	TGTGCCAGCAGAGTAGCGGGGAGCACAGATACGCAGTATTTT	CASRVAGSTDTQYF
TRBD2	TRBV5-6	TRBJ2-3	many	15	TGTGCCAGCAGCAAGGGACTAGCGGGGTGGGATACGCAGTATTTT	CASSKGLAGWDTQYF
-	TRBV20-1	TRBJ2-1	few	14	TGCAGTGCTAGAGACGTTGGACCTGTGGATGAGCAGTTCTTC	CSARDVGPVDEQFF
-	TRBV9	TRBJ2-3	many	12	TGTGCCAGCAGCGTGGGGGAAAATACGCAGTATTTT	CASSVGENTQYF